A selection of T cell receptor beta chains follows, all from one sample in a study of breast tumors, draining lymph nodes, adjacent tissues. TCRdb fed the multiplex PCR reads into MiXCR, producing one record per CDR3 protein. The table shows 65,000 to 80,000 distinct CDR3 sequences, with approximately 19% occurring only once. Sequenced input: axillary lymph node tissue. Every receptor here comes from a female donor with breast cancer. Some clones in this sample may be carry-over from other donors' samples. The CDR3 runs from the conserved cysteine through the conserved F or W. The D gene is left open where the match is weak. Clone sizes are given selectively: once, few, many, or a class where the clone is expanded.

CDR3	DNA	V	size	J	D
CASSYSRGTQYF	TGTGCCAGCAGTTACTCCAGGGGGACGCAGTATTTT	TRBV6-5	many	TRBJ2-3	TRBD1
CASSQEGAVLTDTQYF	TGCGCCAGCAGCCAAGAAGGAGCGGTTCTCACAGATACGCAGTATTTT	TRBV4-3	many	TRBJ2-3	-
CASIGRVDRSSYNEQFF	TGTGCCAGTATAGGCAGGGTCGACCGAAGCTCCTACAATGAGCAGTTCTTC	TRBV19	many	TRBJ2-1	-
CASSLLGSDTQYF	TGTGCCAGCAGTTTATTGGGTTCAGATACGCAGTATTTT	TRBV27	-	TRBJ2-3	-
CASIESSYNSPLHF	TGTGCCAGCATCGAGAGCTCCTATAATTCACCCCTCCACTTT	TRBV28	-	TRBJ1-6	-
CASSQGLPGGEGDNEQFF	TGCGCCAGCAGCCAAGGTTTACCCGGAGGGGAGGGGGACAATGAGCAGTTCTTC	TRBV4-1	few	TRBJ2-1	-
CAWSGRGNEKLFF	TGTGCCTGGAGTGGCAGGGGTAATGAAAAACTGTTTTTT	TRBV30	once	TRBJ1-4	-
CAWSGEYNSPLHF	TGTGCCTGGAGTGGGGAATATAATTCACCCCTCCACTTT	TRBV30	-	TRBJ1-6	-
CASSFSVGESGYTF	TGTGCCAGCAGTTTCAGTGTGGGAGAAAGTGGCTACACCTTC	TRBV12-3/TRBV12-4	many	TRBJ1-2	-
CASSRTAGTSAYNEQFF	TGTGCCAGCAGTAGGACGGCCGGGACTAGCGCCTACAATGAGCAGTTCTTC	TRBV28	-	TRBJ2-1	TRBD2
CASRPGTQETQYF	TGCGCCAGCCGTCCAGGTACCCAAGAGACCCAGTACTTC	TRBV5-1	many	TRBJ2-5	-
CASSQPKGPAAYNEQFF	TGTGCCAGCAGCCAACCAAAGGGACCAGCGGCCTACAATGAGCAGTTCTTC	TRBV4-2	few	TRBJ2-1	-
CASSFRLAGGNEQFF	TGTGCCAGTAGTTTCCGACTAGCGGGAGGCAATGAGCAGTTCTTC	TRBV19	many	TRBJ2-1	TRBD2
CASRKLALNNEQFF	TGTGCCAGCAGAAAGCTAGCGCTTAACAATGAGCAGTTCTTC	TRBV27	few	TRBJ2-1	-
CSARDNFRVGRVNGPQHF	TGCAGTGCTAGAGATAATTTTCGGGTGGGCAGGGTTAATGGGCCCCAGCATTTT	TRBV20-1	many	TRBJ1-5	-
CASSPDRTTDTQYF	TGTGCCAGCAGCCCAGACAGGACGACAGATACGCAGTATTTT	TRBV6-4	many	TRBJ2-3	-
CASSPGYNEQFF	TGTGCCAGCAGTCCGGGTTACAATGAGCAGTTCTTC	TRBV9	many	TRBJ2-1	-
CASSLTADTQYF	TGTGCCAGCAGTTTAACTGCAGATACGCAGTATTTT	TRBV12-3/TRBV12-4	many	TRBJ2-3	-
CASNHLAGGPYNEQFF	TGCGCCAGCAACCACCTAGCGGGAGGGCCCTACAATGAGCAGTTCTTC	TRBV4-1	many	TRBJ2-1	TRBD2
CAWSRRVGDEQFF	TGTGCCTGGAGTCGTCGCGTCGGGGATGAGCAGTTCTTC	TRBV30	-	TRBJ2-1	-
CASSRDGGMGGEQYF	TGTGCCAGCAGTCGGGACGGCGGTATGGGGGGCGAGCAGTACTTC	TRBV2	many	TRBJ2-7	-
CASGGRAMDTQYF	TGTGCCAGCGGCGGGAGGGCCATGGATACGCAGTATTTT	TRBV6-5	many	TRBJ2-3	TRBD2
CASSLRIANEQFF	TGTGCCAGCAGTTTAAGGATCGCCAATGAGCAGTTCTTC	TRBV12-3/TRBV12-4	many	TRBJ2-1	-
CASSSGTGSSPLHF	TGTGCCAGCAGTTCCGGGACAGGAAGTTCACCCCTCCACTTT	TRBV6-5	many	TRBJ1-6	TRBD1
CASSYGGFGTDTQYF	TGTGCCAGCAGTTACGGGGGATTCGGAACAGATACGCAGTATTTT	TRBV6-5	many	TRBJ2-3	-
CASSPPQGRENQYF	TGTGCCAGCAGCCCTCCTCAGGGACGCGAGAACCAGTACTTC	TRBV28	-	TRBJ2-5	-
CASSTGEGRFSDTQYF	TGTGCCAGCAGTACCGGGGAGGGGAGGTTTTCAGATACGCAGTATTTT	TRBV5-8	many	TRBJ2-3	TRBD2
CASSLDSSGYNEQFF	TGTGCCAGCAGCTTAGATTCTAGCGGCTACAATGAGCAGTTCTTC	TRBV11-2	many	TRBJ2-1	TRBD2
CASSLSSSGTPTEQYF	TGTGCCAGCAGCTTGTCGTCTAGCGGGACCCCTACGGAGCAGTACTTC	TRBV5-4	many	TRBJ2-7	TRBD2
CASSVDRGTDLLNIQYF	TGTGCCAGTAGTGTCGACAGGGGAACGGACCTGTTAAACATTCAGTACTTC	TRBV19	few	TRBJ2-4	TRBD1
CASRGGVYSNQPQHF	TGTGCCAGTAGAGGGGGGGTCTATAGCAATCAGCCCCAGCATTTT	TRBV19	many	TRBJ1-5	-
CASSRLAGGGDTQYF	TGTGCCAGCAGCCGGCTTGCAGGGGGAGGAGATACGCAGTATTTT	TRBV14	many	TRBJ2-3	-
CSASRGAFDYGYTF	TGCAGTGCTAGTAGGGGGGCTTTTGACTATGGCTACACCTTC	TRBV20-1	many	TRBJ1-2	-
CASRGGLSSYEQYF	TGTGCCAGCAGGGGGGGGTTAAGCTCCTACGAGCAGTACTTC	TRBV25-1	many	TRBJ2-7	TRBD2
CSARPPGATNEKLFF	TGCAGTGCTAGGCCCCCAGGCGCGACTAATGAAAAACTGTTTTTT	TRBV20-1	many	TRBJ1-4	-
CSARDGNPRRKEQFF	TGCAGTGCTAGAGATGGTAATCCGAGACGTAAAGAGCAGTTCTTC	TRBV20-1	many	TRBJ2-1	-
CASSPDSRGEKLFF	TGTGCCAGCAGTCCGGACAGCCGTGGGGAAAAACTGTTTTTT	TRBV9	many	TRBJ1-4	-
CSARDLAHANQPQHF	TGCAGTGCTAGAGACCTCGCCCACGCCAATCAGCCCCAGCATTTT	TRBV20-1	many	TRBJ1-5	-
CASRAASGTDTQYF	TGTGCCAGCCGAGCGGCTAGCGGCACAGATACGCAGTATTTT	TRBV6-2/TRBV6-3	many	TRBJ2-3	-
CASSSSGRAPSTGELFF	TGTGCCAGCAGTTCTAGCGGGAGGGCCCCCTCCACCGGGGAGCTGTTTTTT	TRBV6-2/TRBV6-3	-	TRBJ2-2	TRBD2
CASSETGNYGYTF	TGTGCCAGCAGTGAGACAGGCAACTATGGCTACACCTTC	TRBV6-5	many	TRBJ1-2	-
CASRFQETQYF	TGTGCCAGCAGATTCCAAGAGACCCAGTACTTC	TRBV7-2	many	TRBJ2-5	-
CAISDETSGGRETQYF	TGTGCCATCAGCGATGAGACTAGCGGGGGGCGTGAGACCCAGTACTTC	TRBV10-3	many	TRBJ2-5	TRBD2
CASSYSPTGFNQPQHF	TGTGCCAGCAGTTACTCTCCCACAGGGTTCAATCAGCCCCAGCATTTT	TRBV6-2/TRBV6-3	many	TRBJ1-5	-
CASSFTGTGGRGYTF	TGTGCCAGCAGCTTTACGGGTACAGGGGGCAGAGGCTACACCTTC	TRBV7-9	many	TRBJ1-2	TRBD1
CSARPGQMNTEAFF	TGCAGTGCTAGGCCCGGACAGATGAACACTGAAGCTTTCTTT	TRBV20-1	few	TRBJ1-1	-
CASSIYGGYEQYF	TGTGCCAGTAGTATTTATGGCGGCTACGAGCAGTACTTC	TRBV19	many	TRBJ2-7	-
CSARSGPHQPQHF	TGCAGTGCTCGGTCAGGGCCCCATCAGCCCCAGCATTTT	TRBV20-1	many	TRBJ1-5	-
CASSVAPLASSYNSPLHF	TGTGCCAGCAGCGTAGCCCCGCTAGCGAGCTCCTATAATTCACCCCTCCACTTT	TRBV9	many	TRBJ1-6	-
CASSLGQSSYNEQFF	TGTGCCAGCAGCCTGGGCCAAAGCTCCTACAATGAGCAGTTCTTC	TRBV5-4	many	TRBJ2-1	-
CASSLFGANVLTF	TGTGCCAGCAGCTTGTTTGGGGCCAACGTCCTGACTTTC	TRBV5-4	many	TRBJ2-6	-
CSLSGTSGRNYEQYF	TGCAGTCTATCCGGGACTAGCGGGAGAAACTACGAGCAGTACTTC	TRBV20-1	many	TRBJ2-7	TRBD2
CASSSQGSTEAFF	TGTGCCAGCAGCTCACAGGGGTCGACTGAAGCTTTCTTT	TRBV5-4	-	TRBJ1-1	TRBD1
CASSYVPGTGFSNEKLFF	TGTGCCAGCAGTTACGTCCCCGGGACAGGGTTTTCAAATGAAAAACTGTTTTTT	TRBV6-2/TRBV6-3	-	TRBJ1-4	TRBD1
CAWRVRGRVSYNEQFF	TGTGCCTGGAGGGTTCGGGGGAGGGTTTCCTACAATGAGCAGTTCTTC	TRBV30	-	TRBJ2-1	TRBD2
CASSPSYGDTDTQYF	TGTGCCAGCAGTCCTAGTTACGGCGACACAGATACGCAGTATTTT	TRBV27	-	TRBJ2-3	-
CASSWGQGPGELFF	TGCGCCAGCAGCTGGGGACAGGGGCCCGGGGAGCTGTTTTTT	TRBV5-1	many	TRBJ2-2	TRBD1
CAWSVAGENSPLHF	TGTGCCTGGAGTGTAGCAGGGGAGAATTCACCCCTCCACTTT	TRBV30	many	TRBJ1-6	-
CASSVVDRGNTGELFF	TGTGCCAGCAGCGTAGTCGACAGGGGAAACACCGGGGAGCTGTTTTTT	TRBV9	many	TRBJ2-2	TRBD1